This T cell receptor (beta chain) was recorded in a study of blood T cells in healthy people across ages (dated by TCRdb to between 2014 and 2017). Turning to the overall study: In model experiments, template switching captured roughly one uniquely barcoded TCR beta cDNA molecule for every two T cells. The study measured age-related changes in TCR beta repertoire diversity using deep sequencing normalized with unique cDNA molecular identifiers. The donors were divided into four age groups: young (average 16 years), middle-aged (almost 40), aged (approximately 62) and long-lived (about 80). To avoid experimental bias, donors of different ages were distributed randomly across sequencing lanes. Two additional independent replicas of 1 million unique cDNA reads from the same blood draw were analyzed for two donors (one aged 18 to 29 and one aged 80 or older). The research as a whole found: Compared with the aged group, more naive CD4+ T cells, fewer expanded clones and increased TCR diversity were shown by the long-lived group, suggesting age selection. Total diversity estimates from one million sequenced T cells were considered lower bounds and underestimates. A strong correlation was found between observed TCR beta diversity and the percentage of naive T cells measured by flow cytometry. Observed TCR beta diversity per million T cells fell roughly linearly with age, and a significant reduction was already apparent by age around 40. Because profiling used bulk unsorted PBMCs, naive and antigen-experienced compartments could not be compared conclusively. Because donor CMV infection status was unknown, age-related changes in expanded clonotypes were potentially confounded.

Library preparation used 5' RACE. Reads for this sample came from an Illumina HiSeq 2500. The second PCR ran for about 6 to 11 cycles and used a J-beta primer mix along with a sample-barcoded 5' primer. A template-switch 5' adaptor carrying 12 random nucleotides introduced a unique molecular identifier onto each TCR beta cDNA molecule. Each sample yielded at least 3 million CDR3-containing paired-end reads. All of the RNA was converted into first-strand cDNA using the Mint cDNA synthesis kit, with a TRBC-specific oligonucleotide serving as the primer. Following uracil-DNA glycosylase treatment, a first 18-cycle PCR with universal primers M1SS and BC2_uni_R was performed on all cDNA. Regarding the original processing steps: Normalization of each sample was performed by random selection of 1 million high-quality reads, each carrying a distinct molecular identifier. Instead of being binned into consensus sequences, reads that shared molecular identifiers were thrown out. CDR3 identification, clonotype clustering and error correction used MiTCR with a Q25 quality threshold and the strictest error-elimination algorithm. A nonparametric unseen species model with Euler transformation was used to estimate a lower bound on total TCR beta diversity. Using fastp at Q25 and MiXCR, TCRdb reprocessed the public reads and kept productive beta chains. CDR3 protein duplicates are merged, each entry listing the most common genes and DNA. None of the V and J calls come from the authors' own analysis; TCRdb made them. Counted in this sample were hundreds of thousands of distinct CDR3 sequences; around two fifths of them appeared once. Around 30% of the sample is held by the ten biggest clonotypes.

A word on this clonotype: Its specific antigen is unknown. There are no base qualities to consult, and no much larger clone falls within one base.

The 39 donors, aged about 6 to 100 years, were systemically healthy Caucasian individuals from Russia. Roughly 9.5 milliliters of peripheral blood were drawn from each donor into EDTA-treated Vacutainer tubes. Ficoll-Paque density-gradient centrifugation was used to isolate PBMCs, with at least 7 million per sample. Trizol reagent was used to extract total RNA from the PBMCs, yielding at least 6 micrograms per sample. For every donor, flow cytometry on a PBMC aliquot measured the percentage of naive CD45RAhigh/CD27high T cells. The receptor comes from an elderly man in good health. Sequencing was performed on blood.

The CDR3 region: CASGREPPQPQHF. The sequenced DNA: TGTGCCAGCGGTCGGGAGCCACCGCAGCCCCAGCATTTT. The chain uses TRBV6-1 and TRBJ1-5; no confident D gene assignment can be made. The germline V gene specifies MNHNS as CDR1 and SASEGT as CDR2. The CDR3 numbers 13 residues from cysteine through phenylalanine. This entry keeps only the CDR3 DNA: 39 bases, framed from base 1. V is reduced by 8 bases and J by 7 bases, leaving a spacing of 15 bases between them.